This paragraph reports one T cell receptor (beta chain). V lost 10 bases, J lost 3 bases, and 9 bases lay in between. The germline V gene has CDR1 LNHDA and CDR2 SQIVND (reference sequence). CDR3 length equals 12 residues. TCRdb re-analysed the PCR reads in MiXCR, keeping a single row per CDR3 protein. This sample has hundreds of thousands of distinct CDR3 sequences, with 20% to 25% found just once. The sample originates from a study of molecular identifiers for immune sequencing clone quantification. Material for sequencing was naive CD8+ T cells from blood, with Jurkat cell RNA spiked in. The subset here: FACS-sorted CD8+CD4-CCR7+CD45RA+ naive T cells. V gene TRBV19 combines with J gene TRBJ2-2, with D uncertain. This receptor was identified in a human donor in good health. Some libraries in this study had Jurkat cell RNA spiked in. CDR3 DNA: TGTGCCACCGGATGGGACACCGGGGAGCTGTTTTTT. Translated: CATGWDTGELFF.